These 30 T cell receptor beta chains were sequenced from one sample in a study of blood T cells in healthy people across ages. With a J-beta primer mix and a sample-barcoded 5' primer, a second PCR ran about 6 to 11 cycles. TCRdb re-analysed the 5' RACE reads in MiXCR, keeping a single row per CDR3 protein. The table has about 800,000 distinct CDR3 sequences, over 45% seen once. The material sequenced was blood. These receptors originate from a man aged 30 to 45 in good health.

This sequence joins TRBV29-1 and TRBJ2-3; TRBD2 matches 10 bases. Germline V CDR1 and CDR2: SQVTM, ANQGSEA. J gave up 5 bases and V 6 bases, and 8 bases lay outside the gene matches. The CDR3 length is 14 residues. CDR3 in DNA: TGCAGCGTCGGAATAGCGGGAGGTAAAGATACGCAGTATTTT. Translation: CSVGIAGGKDTQYF.

J is TRBJ2-1 and V is TRBV25-1; TRBD2 matches at 7 bases. The junction had 5 bases not matched to a gene; V was cut back by 3 bases and J by 3 bases. The germline gives CDR1 MGHDK, CDR2 SYGVNS. The CDR3 is made up of 15 amino acids. CDR3 loop: CASSDASSGYNEQFF. DNA of the CDR3: TGTGCCAGCAGTGATGCGTCTAGCGGCTACAATGAGCAGTTCTTC.

This clonotype showed up just a few times. The chain links TRBV20-1 to TRBJ2-5, with 12 nucleotides matching TRBD2. V dropped 6 bases and J dropped 6; count of bases not matched to a gene: 11. The CDR3 extends over 15 amino acids. The germline V gene has CDR1 DFQATT and CDR2 SNEGSKA (reference sequence). The CDR3 here is CSAAPGTSGLKTQYF. Written as DNA, the CDR3 is TGCAGTGCCGCGCCCGGGACTAGCGGGCTGAAGACCCAGTACTTC.

The V gene is TRBV10-3, the J gene TRBJ2-1; 9 nucleotides agree with TRBD1. The junction had 7 bases not matched to a gene; V was cut back by 2 bases and J by 8 bases. Looked up from germline, CDR1 is ENHRY and CDR2 is SYGVKD. The CDR3 is 15 residues long. The CDR3 here is CAISEAGQGGYEQFF. The CDR3 DNA reads as TGTGCCATCAGTGAGGCGGGACAGGGTGGATATGAGCAGTTCTTC.

This clonotype was observed a handful of times. The genes are TRBV5-1 and TRBJ1-2; 7 positions match TRBD1. This CDR3 has 13 amino acids. Trimming removed 2 bases from V and 6 bases from J; junction bases left unmatched: 4. Germline CDR1 and CDR2: SGHRS and YFSETQ. CDR3 amino acids: CASSFDREDGYTF. Here the CDR3 DNA reads TGCGCCAGCAGCTTTGACAGGGAGGATGGCTACACCTTC.

V gene TRBV12-5 combines with J gene TRBJ2-5, with D hard to call. V lost 2 bases, J lost 1 base, and 8 bases lay in between. CDR3 length: 14 residues. CDR1 is LGHNT, CDR2 FRNRAP, per germline. This chain's CDR3 is CASGLSQIQETQYF. Written as DNA, the CDR3 is TGTGCTAGTGGTTTGTCTCAGATCCAAGAGACCCAGTACTTC.

The chain recombines TRBV20-1 with TRBJ1-4, with D uncertain. V lost 1 base, J lost 5 bases, and 11 bases lay in between. The CDR3 contains 14 residues. Per the germline V gene, CDR1 is DFQATT and CDR2 is SNEGSKA (reference sequence). The CDR3 loop reads CSARGGQANEKLFF. The DNA for the CDR3 is TGCAGTGCTAGAGGAGGTCAAGCCAATGAAAAACTGTTTTTT.

V and J are TRBV20-1 and TRBJ2-1; D is unclear. Trimming stripped 4 bases from V and 10 bases from J, with 8 bases between. The CDR3 length is 10 residues. Looked up from germline, CDR1 is DFQATT and CDR2 is SNEGSKA (reference sequence). CDR3 amino acids: CSATGVEQFF. CDR3 bases: TGCAGTGCTACCGGAGTAGAGCAGTTCTTC.

The chain has TRBV29-1 and TRBJ1-5; D may be TRBD1 (6 bases). The CDR3 covers 13 residues. CDR1 and CDR2 from the germline V gene are SQVTM and ANQGSEA. The V gene lost 4 bases and the J gene lost 5 bases, with 12 bases spanning the gap. CDR3 loop: CSVARDTDQPQHF. The CDR3 DNA sequence: TGCAGCGTTGCTAGGGACACCGATCAGCCCCAGCATTTT.

This chain links TRBV28 with TRBJ2-7; D is ambiguous. The CDR3 has 13 amino acids. Germline CDR1 is MDHEN and CDR2 is SYDVKM. The V end was cut by 7 bases, the J end by 0 bases, with 10 bases between. Written as DNA, the CDR3 is TGTGCCAGCAACGAACAGCCCTCCTACGAGCAGTACTTC. Translation gives CASNEQPSYEQYF.

V and J are TRBV12-3 or TRBV12-4 and TRBJ1-2; a possible D gene is TRBD1 (6 bases). Trimming removed 0 bases from V and 3 bases from J, with 11 bases in between. The CDR3 covers 15 residues. The CDR3 DNA sequence: TGTGCCAGCAGTTTAGCTGAGGGGGGAGACTATGGCTACACCTTC. Protein: CASSLAEGGDYGYTF.

This clonotype showed up just a few times. The chain carries TRBV27 and TRBJ2-6; perhaps D is TRBD1 or TRBD2 (5 bases each). Looked up from germline, CDR1 is MNHEY and CDR2 is SMNVEV (reference sequence). The CDR3 extends over 18 amino acids. V lost 8 bases and J lost 3, with 23 bases in between. Here the CDR3 reads CASGTGVRETSGANVLTF. The CDR3 DNA reads TGTGCCAGCGGGACCGGGGTCAGGGAAACAAGTGGGGCCAACGTCCTGACTTTC.

This clonotype has a handful of counts. V and J are TRBV27 and TRBJ2-1, with 13 bases matching TRBD2. V trimming: 6 bases; J trimming: 10 bases; junction bases outside the gene matches: 15. CDR1 MNHEY and CDR2 SMNVEV come from the germline V gene (reference sequence). The CDR3 runs 17 residues. CDR3 loop: CASSHLWTSGGNEEQFF. In DNA form, the CDR3 reads TGTGCCAGCAGCCACCTCTGGACTAGCGGGGGAAACGAGGAGCAGTTCTTC.

The chain employs TRBV7-6 and TRBJ2-7; TRBD2 matches at 8 bases. The germline V gene has CDR1 SGHVS and CDR2 FNYEAQ. J gave up 7 bases and V 3 bases, and 14 bases lay outside the gene matches. CDR3 length: 16 residues. The CDR3 here is CASSLGAGGAANEQYF. The CDR3 nucleotides are TGTGCCAGCAGCTTGGGCGCCGGGGGGGCCGCTAATGAGCAGTACTTC.

The J gene is TRBJ2-1, the V gene TRBV28; 8 bases line up with TRBD1. This CDR3 is built from 15 residues. Trimming took 6 bases from V and 6 from J; bases not matched to a gene: 10. Per germline, CDR1 MDHEN and CDR2 SYDVKM. This chain's CDR3 is CASRPDRGFINEQFF. As DNA, the CDR3 is TGTGCCAGCAGACCAGACAGGGGTTTTATCAATGAGCAGTTCTTC.

This clonotype was observed once. The CDR3 protein is CASRPSGRNEQFF. CDR3 bases: TGTGCCAGCAGACCTAGCGGCCGAAATGAGCAGTTCTTC. The J gene is TRBJ2-1, the V gene TRBV7-2; the match to TRBD2 covers 7 bases. Germline loops: CDR1 SGHTA, CDR2 FQGNSA. V was pared by 6 bases and J by 7 bases, with 6 bases of the junction left unmatched. This CDR3 comprises 13 residues. Filled out from reference TRBV7-2 and TRBJ2-1, the complete variable domain reads GAGVSQSPSNKVTEKGKDVELRCDPISGHTALYWYRQSLGQGLEFLIYFQGNSAPDKSGLPSDRFSAERTGGSVSTLTIQRTQQEDSAVYLCASRPSGRNEQFFGPGTRLTVL.

The chain joins TRBV7-2 to TRBJ1-4; 11 bases fit TRBD1. The germline V gene has CDR1 SGHTA and CDR2 FQGNSA. The V gene end was trimmed by 5 bases and the J gene end by 7 bases; junction bases not matched to a gene: 6. This CDR3 region has 15 residues. CDR3 DNA: TGTGCCAGCAGCCGATGGACAGGGGGCGGTGAAAAACTGTTTTTT. Encoded protein: CASSRWTGGGEKLFF.

The CDR3 DNA sequence: TGTGCCAGCAGCCAAGTGGAGAAGGGGTATGGCTACACCTTC. Its protein product is CASSQVEKGYGYTF. The V call is TRBV3-1, the J call TRBJ1-2, with D maybe TRBD1 (5 bases). There are 14 residues in the CDR3. The germline gives CDR1 LGHDT, CDR2 YNNKEL (reference sequence). The V end was cut by 1 base, the J end by 5 bases, with 11 bases between.

The chain links TRBV27 to TRBJ2-2; 7 bases fit TRBD2. This CDR3 is 15 amino acids long. V was pared by 2 bases and J by 5 bases, with 5 bases of the junction left unmatched. Per germline, CDR1 MNHEY and CDR2 SMNVEV (reference sequence). The CDR3: CASSLTLAVTGELFF. CDR3 in DNA: TGTGCCAGCAGTTTAACTCTAGCGGTAACCGGGGAGCTGTTTTTT.

Points on this clonotype: This may be a read error, as it is one base from a much larger clone. J is TRBJ2-7 and V is TRBV9; 9 bases fit TRBD2. Germline V gene lookup returns CDR1 SGDLS and CDR2 YYNGEE. Trimming at V came to 2 bases and at J to 7 bases, leaving 7 bases not matched to a gene. CDR3 size: 14 residues. The CDR3 DNA follows: TGTGCCAGCAGCGTGTGGCGGGAGGGGCGTGAGCAGTACTTC. Its translation is CASSVWREGREQYF. Using reference TRBV9 and TRBJ2-7 for the parts outside the CDR3, the full variable domain is DSGVTQTPKHLITATGQRVTLRCSPRSGDLSVYWYQQSLDQGLQFLIQYYNGEERAKGNILERFSAQQFPDLHSELNLSSLELGDSALYFCASSVWREGREQYFGPGTRLTVT.

This clonotype has more than one count but fewer than ten. The chain has TRBV10-3 and TRBJ2-1; D might be TRBD1 (6 bases). V was shortened by 2 bases and J by 7 bases, with 6 bases between the two germline ends. From germline, CDR1 is ENHRY and CDR2 SYGVKD. The CDR3 totals 12 residues. The CDR3 sequence: CAISERGNEQFF. CDR3 nucleotide sequence: TGTGCCATCAGTGAGAGGGGGAATGAGCAGTTCTTC.

The chain uses TRBV20-1 and TRBJ2-3; no clear D. The CDR3 has 13 amino acids. Germline V gives CDR1 DFQATT, CDR2 SNEGSKA (reference sequence). The ends were cut back, 6 bases at V and 5 bases at J, with 15 bases in the middle. DNA of the CDR3: TGCAGTGCCCTCCCGGTGGGAAGAGATACGCAGTATTTT. Protein sequence: CSALPVGRDTQYF.

The gene calls are TRBV28 and TRBJ1-1, with TRBD1 identical over 11 bases. This CDR3 has 18 amino acids. CDR1 and CDR2 from the germline V gene are MDHEN and SYDVKM. J was trimmed by 4 bases and V by 1 base; bases with no gene match: 11. In DNA form, the CDR3 reads TGTGCCAGCAGTTTATCGGGACAGGGGGGAAGTGAGGGCACTGAAGCTTTCTTT. Amino acids: CASSLSGQGGSEGTEAFF.

This clonotype was picked up a small number of times. The gene calls are TRBV5-1 and TRBJ2-3, with D hard to call. Per the germline V gene, CDR1 is SGHRS and CDR2 is YFSETQ. The V gene lost 2 bases and the J gene lost 2 bases, with 9 bases spanning the gap. The CDR3 is made up of 14 amino acids. CDR3 sequence reads: CASSFGVLTDTQYF. DNA for the CDR3: TGCGCCAGCAGCTTTGGTGTACTCACAGATACGCAGTATTTT.

CDR3 sequence reads: CASSLGSQGGNNEQFF. In DNA, the CDR3 is TGTGCCAGCAGCTTAGGGTCCCAGGGGGGGAACAATGAGCAGTTCTTC. The genes are TRBV7-2 and TRBJ2-1; D is perhaps TRBD1 or TRBD2 (7 bases each). V shed 1 base and J shed 5 bases, with 15 bases lying between them. The CDR3 has 16 residues. Germline loops: CDR1 SGHTA, CDR2 FQGNSA.

This chain links TRBV3-1 with TRBJ2-3; D is uncertain. The CDR3 contains 16 residues. Per germline, CDR1 LGHDT and CDR2 YNNKEL (reference sequence). The V end lost 4 bases, the J end lost 2 bases, and 16 bases lay between the germline ends. CDR3 residues: CASSLRTHFPTDTQYF. DNA of the CDR3: TGTGCCAGCAGCCTACGGACCCACTTTCCCACAGATACGCAGTATTTT.

The V gene is TRBV3-1, the J gene TRBJ2-4, with 11 bases aligning to TRBD2. In germline, CDR1 is LGHDT, CDR2 YNNKEL (reference sequence). Losses at the gene ends were 2 bases for V and 6 bases for J; bases not matched to a gene: 12. The CDR3 length is 18 residues. CDR3 loop: CASSQRGTSGRSTNIQYF. CDR3 DNA sequence: TGTGCCAGCAGCCAAAGGGGGACTAGCGGTCGAAGTACAAACATTCAGTACTTC.

This clonotype was counted ten times or more. This chain joins TRBV4-2 and TRBJ2-7; no clear D. This CDR3 contains 14 residues. V lost 1 base, J lost 2 bases, and 9 bases lay in between. Germline CDR1 reads LGHNA; CDR2 reads YNFKEQ. The CDR3 sequence is CASSQGADAYEQYF. In nucleotides, the CDR3 is TGTGCCAGCAGCCAAGGGGCAGACGCCTACGAGCAGTACTTC.

This clonotype was counted between two and nine times. V gene TRBV12-3 or TRBV12-4 combines with J gene TRBJ2-5, with no clear D. V was clipped by 6 bases and J by 5 bases, with 16 bases between them. The CDR3 sequence is 14 residues long. This chain's CDR3 is CASSLLRDAETQYF. The DNA of the CDR3 is TGTGCCAGCAGCCTTCTGAGAGATGCTGAGACCCAGTACTTC.

The V call is TRBV12-3 or TRBV12-4, the J call TRBJ1-4, with D hard to call. Trimming took off 6 bases at V and 7 bases at J, with 15 bases between the two ends. The length of the CDR3 is 14 residues. The chain's CDR3 is CASRSGTAGEKLFF. The CDR3 nucleotides are TGTGCCAGCAGATCCGGTACAGCGGGTGAAAAACTGTTTTTT.